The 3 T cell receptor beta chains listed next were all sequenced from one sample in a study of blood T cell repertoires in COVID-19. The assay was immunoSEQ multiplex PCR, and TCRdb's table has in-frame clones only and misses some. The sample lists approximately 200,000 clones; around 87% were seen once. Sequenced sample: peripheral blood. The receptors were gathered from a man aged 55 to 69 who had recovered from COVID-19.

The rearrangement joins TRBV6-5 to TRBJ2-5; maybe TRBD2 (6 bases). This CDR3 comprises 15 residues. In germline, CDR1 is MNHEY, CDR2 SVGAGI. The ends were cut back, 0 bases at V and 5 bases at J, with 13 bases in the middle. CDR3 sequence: CASSYSNSAGETQYF. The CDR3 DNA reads TGTGCCAGCAGTTACTCGAACTCGGCGGGGGAGACCCAGTACTTC.

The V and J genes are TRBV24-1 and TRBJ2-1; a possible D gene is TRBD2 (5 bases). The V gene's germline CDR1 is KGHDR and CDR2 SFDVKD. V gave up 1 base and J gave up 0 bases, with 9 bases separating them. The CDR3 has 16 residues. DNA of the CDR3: TGTGCCACCAGTGATTTCCCCGCGGGCTCCTACAATGAGCAGTTCTTC. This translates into CATSDFPAGSYNEQFF.

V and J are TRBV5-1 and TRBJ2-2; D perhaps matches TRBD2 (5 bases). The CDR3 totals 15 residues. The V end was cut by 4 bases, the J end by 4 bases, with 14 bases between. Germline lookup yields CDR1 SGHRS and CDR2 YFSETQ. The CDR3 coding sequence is TGCGCCAGCAGCCGTCCGGGCCGGGGCACCGGGGAGCTGTTTTTT. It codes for CASSRPGRGTGELFF.